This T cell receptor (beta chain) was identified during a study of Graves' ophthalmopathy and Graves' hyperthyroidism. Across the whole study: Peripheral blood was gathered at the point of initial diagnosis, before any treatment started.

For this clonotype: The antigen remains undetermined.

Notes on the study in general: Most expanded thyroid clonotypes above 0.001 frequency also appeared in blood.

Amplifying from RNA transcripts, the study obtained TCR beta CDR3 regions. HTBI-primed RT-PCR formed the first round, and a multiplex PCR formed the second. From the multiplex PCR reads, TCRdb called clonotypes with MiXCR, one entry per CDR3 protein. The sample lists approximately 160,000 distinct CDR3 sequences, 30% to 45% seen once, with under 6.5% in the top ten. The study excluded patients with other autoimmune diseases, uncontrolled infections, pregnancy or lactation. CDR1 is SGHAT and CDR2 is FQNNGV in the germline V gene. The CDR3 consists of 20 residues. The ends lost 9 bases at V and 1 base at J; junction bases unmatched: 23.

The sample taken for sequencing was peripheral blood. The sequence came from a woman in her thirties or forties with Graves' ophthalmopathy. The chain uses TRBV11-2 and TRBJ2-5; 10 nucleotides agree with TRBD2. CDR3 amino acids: CASRLGCKAGGSPLQETQYF. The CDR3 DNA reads TGTGCCAGTCGATTGGGGTGCAAAGCGGGGGGGTCTCCTCTCCAAGAGACCCAGTACTTC.